The 11 T cell receptor beta chains reported below all come from one sample, sequenced in a study of T cell clonality in common variable immunodeficiency (dated by TCRdb to the mid-2010s). The library relied on the immunoSEQ multiplex PCR assay. TCRdb obtained this table from immuneACCESS and retained in-frame rearrangements with V and J assigned. These tables miss some clones; where compared with another copy, unresolved V genes account for less than half of the shortfall, and the remainder is unexplained. Across this sample, about 55,000 clones were tabulated and none appeared just once. The top ten clones comprise 0.65% to 1% of the sample. Sequencing was performed on peripheral blood mononuclear cells. These TCRs come from a person aged 18 to 75 in good health.

This clone was observed a few times. This likely came from a read error, as a far larger clone is one base away. The CDR3 end falls 3 residues outside the read, so it is completed with the germline J gene. The V gene is TRBV30, the J gene TRBJ2-3; 7 nucleotides line up with TRBD1. CDR1 and CDR2 from the germline V gene are GTSNPN and SVGIG (reference sequence). CDR3 length equals 15 residues. CDR3 bases read: TGTGCCTGGAGCCAAGCAGGGGGTACCAATCAGCCG. Translated: CAWSQAGGTNQP. The complete CDR3 sequence is CAWSQAGGTNQPQYF. Full variable domain (missing parts from reference TRBV30 and TRBJ2-3): SQTIHQWPATLVQPVGSPLSLECTVEGTSNPNLYWYRQAAGRGLQLLFYSVGIGQISSEVPQNLSASRPQDRQFILSSKKLLLSDSGFYLCAWSQAGGTNQPQYFGPGTRLTVL.

This clone was seen many times. The CDR3 end falls 3 residues outside the read, so it is completed with the germline J gene. The chain links TRBV5-1 to TRBJ2-5; the D gene is possibly TRBD1 (5 bases). The CDR3 has 15 residues. Trimming took 0 bases from V and 1 from J, leaving 10 bases between them. The germline CDR1 and CDR2 sequences are SGHRS and YFSETQ. CDR3 DNA (partial): TGCGCCAGCAGCTTGGCCCAGGGATCCCAAGAGACC. This encodes CASSLAQGSQET. The entire CDR3 reads CASSLAQGSQETQYF.

This clone showed up many times. The CDR3 extends 3 residues past the end of the read, so its final part is completed from the germline J gene. The chain recombines TRBV20-1 with TRBJ1-2, with D possibly matching TRBD1 (5 bases). Germline CDR1 reads DFQATT; CDR2 reads SNEGSKA (reference sequence). This CDR3 has 13 residues. V was clipped by 5 bases and J by 6 bases, with 16 bases between them. CDR3 DNA, as far as it was read: TGCAGTGCTCTCAGGGCAACTGGGGATGGC. It specifies CSALRATGDG. The whole CDR3 reads CSALRATGDGYTF.

This clone has ten or more counts. The read terminates 3 residues ahead of where the CDR3 ends, so the germline J gene completes it. The chain links TRBV7-2 to TRBJ2-1; D is possibly TRBD1 (6 bases). Trimming cost V 5 bases and J 5 bases, with 10 bases left between them. Germline V gene lookup returns CDR1 SGHTA and CDR2 FQGNSA. The CDR3 spans 13 residues. CDR3 DNA (partial): TGTGCCAGCAGCGCTTACAGGGACAATGAG. Protein: CASSAYRDNE. The complete CDR3 protein is CASSAYRDNEQFF.

Ten or more counts support this clone. The read is 3 residues too short to cover the CDR3 end, so that end is filled in from the germline J gene. The V call is TRBV11-3, the J call TRBJ2-3; TRBD2 aligns across 9 bases. The CDR3 length is 15 residues. J lost 1 base, V lost 5 bases, and 4 bases had no gene match. Germline-derived CDR1 and CDR2 are SGHNT and YENEEA. The sequenced CDR3 bases are TGTGCCAGCAGCGACAGCGGGGGGCGCACAGATACG. Translating it yields CASSDSGGRTDT. The full CDR3 protein is CASSDSGGRTDTQYF.

This clone was seen many times. The read stops 3 residues short of the end of the CDR3; the missing end is completed from the germline J gene. The V gene is TRBV16, the J gene TRBJ1-2; tentatively, D is TRBD1 (6 bases). CDR1 and CDR2 from the germline V gene are KGHSY and FQNENV. The CDR3 loop spans 14 amino acids. The CDR3 protein is CASSQSIRGAGYTF. CDR3 DNA, as far as it was read: TGTGCCAGCAGCCAATCCATCAGGGGCGCGGGC.

This clone was detected many times. The read stops 3 residues short of the end of the CDR3; the missing end is completed from the germline J gene. The chain couples TRBV29-1 to TRBJ2-2; no definite D call. This CDR3 has 14 residues. Germline CDR1 is SQVTM and CDR2 is ANQGSEA. V was shortened by 3 bases and J by 0 bases, with 8 bases between the two germline ends. Here the CDR3 reads CSVESRSNTGELFF. The sequenced CDR3 bases are TGCAGCGTTGAGAGCAGGTCGAACACCGGGGAG.

This clone was picked up many times. The CDR3 goes on 3 residues after the read ends, and that part is filled in from the germline J gene. This chain connects TRBV6-1 to TRBJ1-4; D may be TRBD1 (5 bases). The CDR3 covers 15 residues. Germline V CDR1 and CDR2: MNHNS, SASEGT. The CDR3 sequence is CASSAEDSGANVLFF. The DNA read from the CDR3 is TGTGCCAGCAGTGCAGAGGATTCTGGGGCCAACGTA.

This clone was seen ten or more times. The read ends 3 residues shy of where the CDR3 ends; the end is completed using the germline J gene. The V gene is TRBV7-7, the J gene TRBJ2-5, with D possibly matching TRBD2 (7 bases). This CDR3 contains 15 residues. With 2 bases removed from V and 5 bases from J, the gap between germline ends came to 15 bases. CDR1 and CDR2 from the germline V gene are SSHAT and FNYEAQ (reference sequence). The sequenced part of the CDR3 DNA is TGTGCCAGCAGCTTATCCGGGGGGCGCGGGGAGACC. Its translation is CASSLSGGRGET. The whole CDR3 region reads CASSLSGGRGETQYF.

This clone was counted many times. The sequenced fragment ends 3 residues before the CDR3 boundary, so the rest is inferred from the germline J gene. The chain carries TRBV7-7 and TRBJ2-1; 15 bases match TRBD2. Germline assignment: CDR1 SSHAT and CDR2 FNYEAQ (reference sequence). This CDR3 has 15 residues. V gave up 4 bases and J gave up 9 bases; unmatched junction bases: 4. CDR3 bases read: TGTGCCAGCAGCTCCGGACTAGCGGGAGGGGCTGAG. It encodes CASSSGLAGGAE. The whole CDR3 sequence reads CASSSGLAGGAEQFF.

This clone was observed at least ten times. Read coverage stops 3 residues before the CDR3 terminus; the germline J gene supplies the remainder. This sequence joins TRBV6-1 and TRBJ1-1; TRBD1 is a possible D gene (6 bases). Looked up from germline, CDR1 is MNHNS and CDR2 is SASEGT. This CDR3 is 13 amino acids long. Trimming took 4 bases from V and 4 from J, leaving 10 bases between them. CDR3 amino acids: CASSATGFTEAFF. CDR3 DNA, as far as it was read: TGTGCCAGCAGTGCGACAGGCTTCACTGAA.